This is a list of T cell receptor beta chains from one sample in a study of cytomegalovirus exposure and HLA in healthy donors. Clones were read by immunoSEQ multiplex PCR, and TCRdb kept only the in-frame ones, dropping some. The sample gives 200,000 or so clones, about 80% of which show up once; about 1.4% is in the top ten. The source material was PBMCs. The source is a girl aged 10 to 17 in good health and CMV-seronegative. The CDR3 runs from the conserved cysteine through the conserved F or W. Each record gives: D gene, J gene, clone size, V gene, CDR3 DNA, CDR3 protein. A D gene is named only where the DNA matches it firmly. Expanded clones are given a class, and other clones once, few, many or no size at all.

NA	TRBJ2-2	NA	TRBV27	TGTGCCAGCTCGAGGAGTTGGTCGAACACCGGGGAGCTGTTTTTT	CASSRSWSNTGELFF
TRBD1	TRBJ2-7	few	TRBV28	TGTGCCAGCAGGACTACCGGGACAGGGAAAGGGTCCTTCTACGAGCAGTACTTC	CASRTTGTGKGSFYEQYF
NA	TRBJ1-4	NA	TRBV28	TGTGCCAGCAGCTTAGGCGGGGGGCAGGCAAAACTGTTTTTT	CASSLGGGQAKLFF
TRBD2	TRBJ2-1	NA	TRBV30	TGTGCCAGAGCGGGGGGGCTGAATTCCTACAATGAGCAGTTCTTC	CARAGGLNSYNEQFF
NA	TRBJ1-2	NA	TRBV27	TGTGCCAGCAGTTTCAAGGATAGCTCTAACTATGGCTACACCTTC	CASSFKDSSNYGYTF
NA	TRBJ1-6	few	TRBV5-5	TGTGCCAGCAGCTTGTCAGGACAGCATAATTCACCCCTCCACTTT	CASSLSGQHNSPLHF
NA	TRBJ2-3	NA	TRBV19	TGTGCCAGTAGTATAGATCCCTCGGGTATTTCAGATACGCAGTATTTT	CASSIDPSGISDTQYF
NA	TRBJ1-4	NA	TRBV19	TGTGCCAGTAGTGTAACAGCCCCAGGGGAAAAACTGTTTTTT	CASSVTAPGEKLFF
NA	TRBJ2-1	NA	TRBV7-2	TGTGCCAGCTCGAAGGGGGTGACCAATGAGCAGTTCTTC	CASSKGVTNEQFF
NA	TRBJ1-1	NA	TRBV18	TGTGCCAGCTCACTACAGGCGAACACTGAAGCTTTCTTT	CASSLQANTEAFF
NA	TRBJ1-2	NA	TRBV27	TGTGCCAGCAGTTTATCGACAGGCCAGATTAACTATGGCTACACCTTC	CASSLSTGQINYGYTF
NA	TRBJ2-1	NA	TRBV4-1	TGCGCCAGCAGCCAACGGACAGATTACAATGAGCAGTTCTTC	CASSQRTDYNEQFF
NA	TRBJ1-1	NA	TRBV28	TGTGCCAGTCAAATAGCATATGGGGGCGGGCGGAACACTGAAGCTTTCTTT	CASQIAYGGGRNTEAFF
NA	TRBJ2-3	NA	TRBV27	TGTGCCAGCAGTTTGTCCGGGAGCGGCCGAAGCACAGATACGCAGTATTTT	CASSLSGSGRSTDTQYF
NA	TRBJ1-6	NA	TRBV27	TGTGCCAGCAGTTCGGGGTGGCGGAATTCACCCCTCCACTTT	CASSSGWRNSPLHF
NA	TRBJ2-7	NA	TRBV4-3	TGCGCCAGCAGCCAGGGGAGCCCCTACGAGCAGTACTTC	CASSQGSPYEQYF
TRBD1	TRBJ2-5	once	TRBV18	TGTGCCAGCTCACCGAGGACAAGACAGGGTGGAGAGACCCAGTACTTC	CASSPRTRQGGETQYF
NA	TRBJ1-3	NA	TRBV4-2	TGTGCCAGCAGCCAAGAGGGGACAAGAAGCTCTGGAAACACCATATATTTT	CASSQEGTRSSGNTIYF
NA	TRBJ1-4	few	TRBV2	TGTGCCAGCAGCGACACAGTTAATGAAAAACTGTTTTTT	CASSDTVNEKLFF
NA	TRBJ2-2	NA	TRBV27	TGTGCCAGCAGTTTAGCGGCCGGGGAGCTGTTTTTT	CASSLAAGELFF
TRBD1	TRBJ2-7	NA	TRBV7-2	TGTGCCAGCAGCTTCCGACAGGGAGCCTACGAGCAGTACTTC	CASSFRQGAYEQYF
NA	TRBJ2-1	NA	TRBV7-9	TGTGCCAGCAGCTTAGTCCGTGAGCAGTTCTTC	CASSLVREQFF
TRBD2	TRBJ2-3	NA	TRBV14	TGTGCCAGCAGCCCGCGGGAGGCGGGAGAGTTCGATACGCAGTATTTT	CASSPREAGEFDTQYF
TRBD2	TRBJ2-1	NA	TRBV9	TGTGCCAGCAGCGCGAAGGGACTAGCGGAGGACAATGAGCAGTTCTTC	CASSAKGLAEDNEQFF